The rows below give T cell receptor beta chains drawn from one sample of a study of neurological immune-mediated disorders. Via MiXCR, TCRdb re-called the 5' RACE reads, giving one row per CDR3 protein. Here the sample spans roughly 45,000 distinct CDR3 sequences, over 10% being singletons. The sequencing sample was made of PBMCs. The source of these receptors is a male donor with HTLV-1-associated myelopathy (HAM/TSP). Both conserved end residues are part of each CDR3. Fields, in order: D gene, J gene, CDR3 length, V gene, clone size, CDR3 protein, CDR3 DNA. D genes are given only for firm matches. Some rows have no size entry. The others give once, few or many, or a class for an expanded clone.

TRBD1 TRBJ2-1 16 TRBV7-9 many CASSLVGGQVHNEQFF TGTGCCAGCAGCTTAGTAGGGGGACAGGTCCACAATGAGCAGTTCTTC
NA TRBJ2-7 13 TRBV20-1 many CSAAETVSYEQYF TGCAGTGCCGCGGAGACAGTTTCCTACGAGCAGTACTTC
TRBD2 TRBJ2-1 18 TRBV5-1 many CASSLETSGGFPYNEQFF TGCGCCAGCAGCTTGGAAACTAGCGGGGGTTTTCCCTACAATGAGCAGTTCTTC
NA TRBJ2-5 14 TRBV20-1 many CSAFTSGNQETQYF TGCAGTGCTTTCACTTCAGGGAATCAAGAGACCCAGTACTTC
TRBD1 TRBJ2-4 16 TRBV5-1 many CASSSTGVPTKNIQYF TGCGCCAGCAGCTCGACAGGGGTCCCGACAAAAAACATTCAGTACTTC
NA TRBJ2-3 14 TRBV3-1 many CASSPRGATDTQYF TGTGCCAGCAGCCCCCGTGGGGCCACAGATACGCAGTATTTT
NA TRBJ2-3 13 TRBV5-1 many CASSLGPRDTQYF TGCGCCAGCAGCTTGGGTCCCAGGGATACGCAGTATTTT
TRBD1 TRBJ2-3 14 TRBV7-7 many CASSLGTGSDTQYF TGTGCCAGCAGCTTAGGGACAGGGTCAGATACGCAGTATTTT
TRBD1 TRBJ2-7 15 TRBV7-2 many CASRPRTGGGYEQYF TGTGCCAGCAGGCCCCGGACAGGGGGGGGCTACGAGCAGTACTTC
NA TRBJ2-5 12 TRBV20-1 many CSARPSGETQYF TGCAGTGCTAGACCGAGCGGGGAGACCCAGTACTTC
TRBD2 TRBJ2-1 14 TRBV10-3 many CAISSKSGDNEQFF TGTGCCATCAGTTCAAAAAGCGGGGACAATGAGCAGTTCTTC
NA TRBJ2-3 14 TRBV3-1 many CASSQGNSGPTQYF TGTGCCAGCAGCCAAGGTAATAGCGGCCCTACGCAGTATTTT
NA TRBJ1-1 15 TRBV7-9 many CASSLGRNMNTEAFF TGTGCCAGCAGCTTAGGACGGAACATGAACACTGAAGCTTTCTTT
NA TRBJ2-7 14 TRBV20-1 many CSALHRDNSYEQYF TGCAGTGCTCTACACCGGGACAACTCCTACGAGCAGTACTTC
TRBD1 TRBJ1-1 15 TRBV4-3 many CASSRNSGQFTEAFF TGCGCCAGCAGCCGAAACTCGGGACAGTTCACTGAAGCTTTCTTT
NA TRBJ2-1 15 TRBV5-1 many CASSPPAGRRNEQFF TGCGCCAGCAGCCCCCCAGCAGGGCGGAGGAATGAGCAGTTCTTC
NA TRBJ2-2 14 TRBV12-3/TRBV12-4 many CASSLLQGTGELFF TGTGCCAGCAGTTTACTACAGGGCACCGGGGAGCTGTTTTTT
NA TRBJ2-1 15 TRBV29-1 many CSVEDMRGRYNEQFF TGCAGCGTTGAAGATATGCGGGGGCGCTACAATGAGCAGTTCTTC
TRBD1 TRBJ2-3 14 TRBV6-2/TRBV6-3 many CASKGTGRRNTQYF TGTGCCAGCAAGGGGACAGGGAGAAGGAATACGCAGTATTTT
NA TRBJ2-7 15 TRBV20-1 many CSARVQVTGPYEQYF TGCAGTGCTAGAGTCCAGGTAACAGGGCCCTACGAGCAGTACTTC
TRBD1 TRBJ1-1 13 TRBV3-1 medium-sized CASSRTGNTEAFF TGTGCCAGCAGCCGGACAGGGAACACTGAAGCTTTCTTT
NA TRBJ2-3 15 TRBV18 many CASSLSTGETDTQYF TGTGCCAGCTCACTATCGACGGGGGAAACAGATACGCAGTATTTT
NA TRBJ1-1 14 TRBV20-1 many CSARDPQGGTEAFF TGCAGTGCTAGAGACCCACAGGGAGGCACTGAAGCTTTCTTT
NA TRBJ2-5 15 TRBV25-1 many CASSESRTVQETQYF TGTGCCAGCAGTGAGTCCCGGACGGTCCAAGAGACCCAGTACTTC
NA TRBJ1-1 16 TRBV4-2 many CASSQVRDGRNTEAFF TGTGCCAGCAGCCAAGTACGGGACGGGAGGAACACTGAAGCTTTCTTT
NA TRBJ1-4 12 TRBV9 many CASSSWGEKLFF TGTGCCAGCAGCTCCTGGGGTGAAAAACTGTTTTTT
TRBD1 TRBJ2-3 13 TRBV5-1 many CASQGQGAHTQYF TGCGCCAGTCAGGGACAGGGGGCGCATACGCAGTATTTT
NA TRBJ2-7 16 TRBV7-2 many CASSLGSGRGSYEQYF TGTGCCAGCAGCTTGGGCTCCGGCAGGGGATCCTACGAGCAGTACTTC
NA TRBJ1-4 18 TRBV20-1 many CSARAPPGGLATNEKLFF TGCAGTGCTAGAGCACCACCGGGGGGGCTTGCAACTAATGAAAAACTGTTTTTT
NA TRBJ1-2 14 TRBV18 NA CASSPPSSAHGYTF TGTGCCAGCTCACCACCGAGCTCAGCCCATGGCTACACCTTC
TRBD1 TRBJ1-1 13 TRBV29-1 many CSARTGRNTEAFF TGCAGCGCTCGGACAGGGAGGAACACTGAAGCTTTCTTT
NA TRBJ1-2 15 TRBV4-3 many CASSQEFRTHYGYTF TGCGCCAGCAGCCAAGAATTTCGAACACATTATGGCTACACCTTC
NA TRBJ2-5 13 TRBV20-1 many CSAREQGRETQYF TGCAGTGCTAGAGAACAGGGTCGAGAGACCCAGTACTTC
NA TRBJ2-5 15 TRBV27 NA CASSLLSGEGETQYF TGTGCCAGCAGTTTACTGTCAGGGGAGGGAGAGACCCAGTACTTC
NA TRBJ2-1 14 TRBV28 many CASSLVGGSNEQFF TGTGCCAGCAGCCTAGTTGGGGGTTCCAATGAGCAGTTCTTC
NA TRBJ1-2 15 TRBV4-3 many CASSQEPGANYGYTF TGCGCCAGCAGCCAGGAGCCCGGAGCTAACTATGGCTACACCTTC
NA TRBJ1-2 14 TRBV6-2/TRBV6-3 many CASSYVPASVGYTF TGTGCCAGCAGTTACGTGCCCGCGTCGGTCGGCTACACCTTC
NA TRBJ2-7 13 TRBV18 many CASSGQASYEQYF TGTGCCAGCTCAGGCCAGGCTTCGTACGAGCAGTACTTC
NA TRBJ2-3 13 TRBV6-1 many CASRGINTDTQYF TGTGCCAGCAGGGGGATCAACACAGATACGCAGTATTTT
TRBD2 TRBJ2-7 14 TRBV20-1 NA CSATSGVFSYEQYF TGCAGTGCGACTAGCGGGGTTTTCTCCTACGAGCAGTACTTC
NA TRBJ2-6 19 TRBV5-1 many CASSLRPRPTSSGANVLTF TGCGCCAGCAGCTTGCGGCCAAGACCTACGAGCTCTGGGGCCAACGTCCTGACTTTC
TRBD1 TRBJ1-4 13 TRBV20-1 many CSARDRTNEKLFF TGCAGTGCCCGGGACAGAACTAATGAAAAACTGTTTTTT
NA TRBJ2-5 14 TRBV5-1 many CASSLAQPQETQYF TGCGCCAGCAGCTTGGCACAGCCTCAAGAGACCCAGTACTTC
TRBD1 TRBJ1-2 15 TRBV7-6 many CASSGGTGSNYGYTF TGTGCCAGCAGCGGGGGGACAGGATCAAACTATGGCTACACCTTC
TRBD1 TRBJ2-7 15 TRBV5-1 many CASSRGTGVSYEQYF TGCGCCAGCAGCCGTGGGACAGGGGTTAGCTACGAGCAGTACTTC
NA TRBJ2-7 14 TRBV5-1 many CASSPGGGGYEQYF TGCGCCAGCAGCCCTGGGGGGGGCGGCTACGAGCAGTACTTC
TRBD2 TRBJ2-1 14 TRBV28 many CASIPTSGYNEQFF TGTGCCAGCATACCAACTAGCGGCTACAATGAGCAGTTCTTC
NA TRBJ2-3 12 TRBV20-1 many CSASLSTDTQYF TGCAGTGCTAGTCTTAGCACAGATACGCAGTATTTT
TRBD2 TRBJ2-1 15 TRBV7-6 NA CASSSGLAGVNEQFF TGTGCCAGCAGCTCGGGACTAGCGGGGGTCAATGAGCAGTTCTTC
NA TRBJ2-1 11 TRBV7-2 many CASSLVGEQFF TGTGCCAGCAGCTTAGTAGGTGAGCAGTTCTTC
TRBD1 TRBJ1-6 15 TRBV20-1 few CSASGQGNSNSPLHF TGCAGTGCTTCGGGACAGGGCAATAGTAATTCACCCCTCCACTTT
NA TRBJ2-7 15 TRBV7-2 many CASSLAGQGSYEQYF TGTGCCAGCAGCTTAGCGGGTCAGGGATCCTACGAGCAGTACTTC
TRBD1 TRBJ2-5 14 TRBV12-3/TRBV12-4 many CASSRDRLRETQYF TGTGCCAGCAGCAGGGACAGGTTGAGGGAGACCCAGTACTTC
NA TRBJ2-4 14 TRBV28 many CASSLQGNKNIQYF TGTGCCAGCAGTTTACAGGGCAACAAAAACATTCAGTACTTC
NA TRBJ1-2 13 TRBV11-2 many CASSLGAGYGYTF TGTGCCAGCAGCTTAGGGGCTGGCTATGGCTACACCTTC
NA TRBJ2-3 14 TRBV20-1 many CSARDVDDTDTQYF TGCAGTGCTAGAGATGTGGACGACACAGATACGCAGTATTTT
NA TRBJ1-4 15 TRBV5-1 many CASSPSGGDNEKLFF TGCGCCAGCAGCCCCTCGGGGGGGGATAATGAAAAACTGTTTTTT